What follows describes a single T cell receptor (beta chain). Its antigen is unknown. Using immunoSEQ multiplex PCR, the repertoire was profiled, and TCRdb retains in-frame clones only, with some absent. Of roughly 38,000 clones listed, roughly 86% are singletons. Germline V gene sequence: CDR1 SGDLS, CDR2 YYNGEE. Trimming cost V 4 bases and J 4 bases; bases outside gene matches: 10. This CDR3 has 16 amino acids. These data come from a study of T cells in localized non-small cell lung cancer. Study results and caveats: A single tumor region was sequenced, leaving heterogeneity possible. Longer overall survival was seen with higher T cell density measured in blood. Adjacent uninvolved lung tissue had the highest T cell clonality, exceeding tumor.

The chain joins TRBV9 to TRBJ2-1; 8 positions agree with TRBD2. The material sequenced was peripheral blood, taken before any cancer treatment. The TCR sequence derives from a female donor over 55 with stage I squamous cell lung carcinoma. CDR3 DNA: TGTGCCAGCAGCCCCCACCTCGGGAGGGATTACAATGAGCAGTTCTTC. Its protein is CASSPHLGRDYNEQFF.